This TCR beta chain was documented in a study of shared clonotypes between healthy human individuals. At the level of the study: Per donor, CD8 memory used one plate, CD8 naive used two, CD4 memory used three and CD4 naive used three. Points from the study as a whole: Larger richness was generally estimated for naive than memory subsets. A handful of donors shared about 5% of their naive CD4 clonotypes.

The CDR3 runs to 16 residues. The V end was cut by 3 bases, the J end by 5 bases, with 17 bases between. Per the germline V gene, CDR1 is MGHDK and CDR2 is SYGVNS. Regarding this clone: The antigen remains unidentified.

Original handling: ImmunoSEQ output held junction-only sequences without quality scores, so filtering differed. Profiling relied on immunoSEQ multiplex PCR, and the TCRdb table lists in-frame clones only, not all of them. Clone size and the V and J calls come from that table; the DNA yielded D and trimming. The profile covers almost 750,000 clones, with roughly 72% appearing a single time and 1.8% taken by the ten largest. The source of this sequence is a woman in her twenties or thirties in good health. Source material: memory CD4+ T cells sorted from blood. The subset: CD45RA-negative fraction. The chain links TRBV25-1 to TRBJ2-1; D unresolved. CDR3 sequence reads: CASSDRETRKNNEQFF. The CDR3 DNA is TGTGCCAGCAGTGACAGAGAGACACGAAAAAACAATGAGCAGTTCTTC.